The text below deals with one TCR beta chain. The antigen is unknown. Sequencing was performed with immunoSEQ multiplex PCR; in TCRdb, only in-frame clones are kept and a portion is missing. Seen here are tens of thousands of clones, 85% to 90% observed once, and the top ten hold approximately 7.4%. The sample originates from a study of OX40 agonist ivuxolimab in advanced cancers. This CDR3 contains 12 residues. Trimming pared 5 bases from V and 7 bases from J, leaving 12 bases between. Germline V gene sequence: CDR1 SNHLY, CDR2 FYNNEI. Study conclusions and caveats: Expanded clones belonging to CD8+ T cells outnumbered, on average, those of CD4+. CD4+ and CD8+ blood T cells expanded clonally by week 6 at 0.1 to 3.0 mg/kg. Partly responding patients at 0.1-3.0 mg/kg showed some of the smallest clonal expansion.

The investigators sampled blood at baseline, at cycle 4 day 1, and at cycle 7 day 1. This TCR was recovered from an adult with an advanced solid tumor such as melanoma, head and neck, liver or kidney cancer. V and J are TRBV2 and TRBJ2-7, with a tentative D call TRBD2 (5 bases). Source: CD4+ or CD8+ T cells sorted from blood, taken in a trial of the OX40 agonist ivuxolimab. The CDR3 sequence: CASSYRPGEQYF. The CDR3 bases are TGTGCCAGCAGTTACCGGCCGGGGGAGCAGTACTTC.